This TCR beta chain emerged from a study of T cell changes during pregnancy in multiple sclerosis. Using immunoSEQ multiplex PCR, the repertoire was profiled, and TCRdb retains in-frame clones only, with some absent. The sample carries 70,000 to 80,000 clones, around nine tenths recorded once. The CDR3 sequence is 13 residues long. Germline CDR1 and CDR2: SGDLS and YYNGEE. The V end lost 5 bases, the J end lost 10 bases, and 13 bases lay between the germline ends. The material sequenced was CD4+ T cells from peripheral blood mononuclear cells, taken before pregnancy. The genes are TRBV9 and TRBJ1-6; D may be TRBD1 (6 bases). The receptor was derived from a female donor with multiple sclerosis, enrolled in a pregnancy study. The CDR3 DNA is TGTGCCAGCAGTAGGGGGGGGGTGTCACCCCTCCACTTT. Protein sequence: CASSRGGVSPLHF.